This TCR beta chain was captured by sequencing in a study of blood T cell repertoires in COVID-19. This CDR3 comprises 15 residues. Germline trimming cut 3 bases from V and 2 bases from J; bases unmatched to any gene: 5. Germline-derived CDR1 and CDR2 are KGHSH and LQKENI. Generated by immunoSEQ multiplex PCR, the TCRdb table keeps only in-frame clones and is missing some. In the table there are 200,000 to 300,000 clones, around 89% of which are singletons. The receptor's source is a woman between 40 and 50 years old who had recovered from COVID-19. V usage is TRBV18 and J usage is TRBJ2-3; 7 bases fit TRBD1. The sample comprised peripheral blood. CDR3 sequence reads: CASSPPGQNTDTQYF. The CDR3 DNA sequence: TGTGCCAGCTCACCCCCGGGACAGAACACAGATACGCAGTATTTT.